The T cell receptor (beta chain) described here comes from a study of cytomegalovirus exposure and HLA in healthy donors. A single count supports this clone. PCR primers comprised 60 Vbeta and 13 Jbeta primers. The data were produced by immunoSEQ multiplex PCR, yet TCRdb's version contains in-frame clones alone and is incomplete. The sample includes roughly 200,000 clones, about four fifths of them seen just once. Sequencing used PBMCs. The receptor's source is a man between 40 and 49 years old in good health and CMV-seropositive.

The DNA for the CDR3 is TGTGCCAGTAGTATTTTGAGGGGACAGGACTACGAGCAGTACTTC. This translates into CASSILRGQDYEQYF. The V gene is TRBV19, the J gene TRBJ2-7; 8 nucleotides align to TRBD1. The trim removed 3 bases at V and 3 bases at J, leaving 7 bases unmatched. CDR3 length: 15 residues. Germline V gene data show CDR1 as LNHDA and CDR2 as SQIVND (reference sequence).